The 31 T cell receptor beta chains given below trace back to one sample, sequenced in a study of siplizumab effects on memory and regulatory T cells. The table came from immunoSEQ multiplex PCR; TCRdb's copy has only in-frame clones and leaves some out. The sample has over 85,000 clones; around 97% are singletons. The sample consisted of naive CD4+ T cells sorted from blood. The receptor source for this set is a human donor in good health.

The chain links TRBV19 to TRBJ2-2, with a weak D call TRBD1 (6 bases). Deletions cut 6 bases from V and 5 bases from J, with 25 bases between. The CDR3 has 18 residues. CDR1 LNHDA and CDR2 SQIVND come from the germline V gene (reference sequence). This CDR3 is CASRTKPGHQLGTGELFF. Written as DNA, the CDR3 is TGTGCCAGTAGGACAAAGCCGGGACACCAATTGGGGACCGGGGAGCTGTTTTTT.

This chain connects TRBV11-2 to TRBJ2-7, with unresolved D. There are 11 residues in the CDR3. Deletions cut 2 bases from V and 7 bases from J, with 6 bases between. Germline V gives CDR1 SGHAT, CDR2 FQNNGV. CDR3 region: CASSLSWEQYF. DNA for the CDR3: TGTGCCAGCAGCTTAAGCTGGGAGCAGTACTTC.

The V gene is TRBV2, the J gene TRBJ2-7, with D tentatively TRBD1 or TRBD2 (5 bases each). The germline V gene encodes CDR1 SNHLY and CDR2 FYNNEI. The V and J ends lost 7 bases and 6 bases respectively, with 16 bases between them. The CDR3 runs to 13 residues. The CDR3 DNA reads TGTGCCAGCACCGGAGAGGGGATCGGCGAGCAGTACTTC. Translating gives CASTGEGIGEQYF.

The gene calls are TRBV11-2 and TRBJ2-2, with unresolved D. Trimming cost V 4 bases and J 0 bases, with 12 bases left between them. This CDR3 has 16 residues. From germline, CDR1 is SGHAT and CDR2 FQNNGV. CDR3 protein: CASSSDPNPNTGELFF. The CDR3 DNA reads as TGTGCCAGCAGCTCGGACCCGAACCCGAACACCGGGGAGCTGTTTTTT. Full variable domain (rest looked up from reference TRBV11-2 and TRBJ2-2): EAGVAQSPRYKIIEKRQSVAFWCNPISGHATLYWYQQILGQGPKLLIQFQNNGVVDDSQLPKDRFSAERLKGVDSTLKIQPAKLEDSAVYLCASSSDPNPNTGELFFGEGSRLTVL.

V usage is TRBV28 and J usage is TRBJ1-1, with D possibly being TRBD1 (5 bases). Germline V gene data show CDR1 as MDHEN and CDR2 as SYDVKM. CDR3 length: 14 amino acids. With 7 bases removed from V and 9 bases from J, the gap between germline ends came to 21 bases. In DNA form, the CDR3 reads TGTGCCAGCACCCGGGGGGGTGGAGGTACTAAAGCTTTCTTT. Protein sequence: CASTRGGGGTKAFF. Looking up the rest from reference TRBV28 and TRBJ1-1 gives the full variable domain: DVKVTQSSRYLVKRTGEKVFLECVQDMDHENMFWYRQDPGLGLRLIYFSYDVKMKEKGDIPEGYSVSREKKERFSLILESASTNQTSMYLCASTRGGGGTKAFFGQGTRLTVV.

This chain joins TRBV10-3 and TRBJ1-2; weak D call: TRBD1 (5 bases). The CDR3 totals 14 residues. Germline V gene lookup returns CDR1 ENHRY and CDR2 SYGVKD. V lost 2 bases and J lost 4, with 11 bases in between. The chain's CDR3 is CAISETGTVYGYTF. Here the CDR3 DNA reads TGTGCCATCAGTGAGACCGGGACGGTCTATGGCTACACCTTC.

The chain recombines TRBV7-9 with TRBJ1-2, with D unclear. This CDR3 has 11 amino acids. The V and J ends lost 5 bases and 6 bases respectively, with 7 bases between them. CDR1 is SEHNR and CDR2 is FQNEAQ in the germline V gene (reference sequence). In nucleotides, the CDR3 is TGTGCCAGCAGCCTTGGGCATGGCTACACCTTC. It yields the protein CASSLGHGYTF.

The V call is TRBV6-5, the J call TRBJ1-1; perhaps TRBD1 as D (6 bases). Per the germline V gene, CDR1 is MNHEY and CDR2 is SVGAGI. The CDR3 has 14 amino acids. The V end lost 7 bases, the J end lost 2 bases, and 14 bases lay between the germline ends. CDR3 amino acids: CASNQGGVNTEAFF. The CDR3 DNA is TGTGCCAGCAACCAAGGGGGGGTAAACACTGAAGCTTTCTTT.

V and J are TRBV6-5 and TRBJ1-2; TRBD1 aligns across 9 bases. V trimming: 7 bases; J trimming: 1 base; junction bases outside the gene matches: 7. The CDR3 has 15 amino acids. CDR1 is MNHEY and CDR2 is SVGAGI in the germline V gene. CDR3 nucleotide sequence: TGTGCCAGCACCGGGACAGGGAGTGGTAACTATGGCTACACCTTC. Its translation: CASTGTGSGNYGYTF.

The V and J genes are TRBV6-1 and TRBJ1-2; possibly TRBD1 for D (5 bases). CDR1 is MNHNS and CDR2 is SASEGT in the germline V gene. Trimming shortened V by 3 bases and J by 5 bases, and 25 bases separated the two germline ends. The CDR3 loop spans 18 amino acids. Written as DNA, the CDR3 is TGTGCCAGCAGTGATGGACGGGGCCTGGATGTTGCTCGTTATGGCTACACCTTC. It translates to CASSDGRGLDVARYGYTF.

The chain is built from TRBV12-5 and TRBJ2-1, with 9 bases identical to TRBD1. After removal of 7 bases from V and 6 bases from J, the junction contained 7 bases not matched to a gene. Germline V lookup: CDR1 LGHNT, CDR2 FRNRAP. The CDR3 sequence is 14 residues long. The CDR3, as DNA: TGTGCTAGTGAAAGGACAGGGGCCCGCAATGAGCAGTTCTTC. Protein product: CASERTGARNEQFF.

This clone was observed a few times. The chain uses TRBV7-9 and TRBJ1-2; the match to TRBD1 covers 11 bases. Germline CDR1 reads SEHNR; CDR2 reads FQNEAQ (reference sequence). With 6 bases clipped from V and 0 bases from J, the junction kept 0 bases outside the gene matches. The CDR3 consists of 14 residues. The CDR3 protein is CASRGQGANYGYTF. The CDR3 DNA is TGTGCCAGCAGGGGACAGGGGGCTAACTATGGCTACACCTTC.

The chain links TRBV11-2 to TRBJ2-5; TRBD2 matches at 10 bases. Germline values: CDR1 SGHAT, CDR2 FQNNGV. V lost 5 bases, J lost 1 base, and 7 bases stayed unmatched. The CDR3 sequence is 16 residues long. The CDR3 protein is CASSLATSGFQETQYF. The CDR3 nucleotides read TGTGCCAGCAGCCTAGCGACTAGCGGGTTCCAAGAGACCCAGTACTTC.

The chain links TRBV14 to TRBJ1-2, with D possibly matching TRBD1 (5 bases). Deletions cut 6 bases from V and 7 bases from J, with 15 bases between. From germline, CDR1 is SGHDN and CDR2 FVKESK. CDR3 length: 13 residues. The DNA of the CDR3 is TGTGCCAGCAGAAGAGCGGGGGTGGGTGGCTACACCTTC. Its translation is CASRRAGVGGYTF.

V gene TRBV19 combines with J gene TRBJ2-2; maybe TRBD2 (6 bases). CDR1 LNHDA and CDR2 SQIVND come from the germline V gene (reference sequence). V was trimmed by 10 bases and J by 6 bases, leaving 15 bases between them. The CDR3 sequence is 13 residues long. CDR3 amino acids: CATTGTFPGELFF. For the CDR3, the DNA is TGTGCCACCACCGGGACTTTTCCCGGGGAGCTGTTTTTT.

This chain joins TRBV10-3 and TRBJ2-3, with D tentatively TRBD1 or TRBD2 (5 bases each). Germline assignment: CDR1 ENHRY and CDR2 SYGVKD. The length of the CDR3 is 13 residues. The V end was cut by 0 bases, the J end by 5 bases, with 6 bases between. The CDR3 DNA reads TGTGCCATCAGTGAGTCGGGGGTAGATACGCAGTATTTT. Translation: CAISESGVDTQYF.

The chain links TRBV6-1 to TRBJ1-2, with D hard to call. Deletions cut 10 bases from V and 6 bases from J, with 15 bases between. Germline CDR1 and CDR2: MNHNS and SASEGT. The CDR3 runs to 12 residues. The CDR3 here is CATRGAADGYTF. CDR3 bases: TGTGCCACAAGAGGAGCGGCGGATGGCTACACCTTC.

This clone was seen once. The V gene is TRBV28, the J gene TRBJ1-4; possibly TRBD1 for D (5 bases). This CDR3 has 15 amino acids. Germline V gives CDR1 MDHEN, CDR2 SYDVKM. With 1 base removed from V and 8 bases from J, the gap between germline ends came to 14 bases. The CDR3 spells CASSLYFRGVEKLFF. In DNA, the CDR3 is TGTGCCAGCAGTTTATACTTTCGGGGGGTGGAAAAACTGTTTTTT.

The rearrangement uses TRBV6-6 and TRBJ1-6; D gene uncertain. The length of the CDR3 is 14 residues. Trimming cost V 2 bases and J 10 bases, with 12 bases left between them. From germline, CDR1 is MNHNY and CDR2 SVGAGI (reference sequence). The DNA of the CDR3 is TGTGCCAGCAGTTACGCTGACCGAGGATCACCCCTCCACTTT. Its protein is CASSYADRGSPLHF.

The genes are TRBV6-1 and TRBJ1-3, with D uncertain. The V end lost 2 bases, the J end lost 0 bases, and 5 bases lay between the germline ends. CDR1 MNHNS and CDR2 SASEGT come from the germline V gene. The CDR3 sequence is 14 residues long. The CDR3 DNA follows: TGTGCCAGCAGTGAAAAGGACTCTGGAAACACCATATATTTT. As protein: CASSEKDSGNTIYF.

The chain uses TRBV7-9 and TRBJ2-5; TRBD2 matches at 8 bases. This CDR3 is 15 amino acids long. Germline CDR1 reads SEHNR; CDR2 reads FQNEAQ (reference sequence). Trimming took 2 bases from V and 2 from J; bases not matched to a gene: 4. The CDR3 loop reads CASSLSSSGQETQYF. CDR3 DNA: TGTGCCAGCAGCTTAAGTTCTAGCGGGCAAGAGACCCAGTACTTC.

Only one count was recorded for this clone. CDR3: CASTQAGVNEQFF. Here the CDR3 DNA reads TGTGCCAGCACCCAAGCAGGGGTAAATGAGCAGTTCTTC. The rearrangement joins TRBV28 to TRBJ2-1; possible D gene TRBD1, 6 bases. Trimming took off 7 bases at V and 7 bases at J, with 14 bases between the two ends. There are 13 residues in the CDR3. Germline V gives CDR1 MDHEN, CDR2 SYDVKM.

The V and J genes are TRBV7-7 and TRBJ2-5; 8 nucleotides match TRBD2. The CDR3 is 14 residues long. The V segment lost 3 bases and the J segment 2 bases; nucleotides outside the gene matches: 2. CDR1 is SSHAT, CDR2 FNYEAQ, per germline (reference sequence). CDR3 coding DNA: TGTGCCAGCAGCTTCGGGGGGGGACAAGAGACCCAGTACTTC. It specifies CASSFGGGQETQYF.

The J gene is TRBJ2-1, the V gene TRBV28, with 15 bases fitting TRBD2. This CDR3 has 16 residues. Germline CDR1 reads MDHEN; CDR2 reads SYDVKM. V shed 6 bases and J 3 bases; nucleotides not matched to a gene: 3. CDR3 region: CASRWTSGGDYNEQFF. CDR3 sequence (DNA): TGTGCCAGCAGGTGGACTAGCGGGGGGGACTACAATGAGCAGTTCTTC. The full variable domain, completed using reference TRBV28 and TRBJ2-1, is DVKVTQSSRYLVKRTGEKVFLECVQDMDHENMFWYRQDPGLGLRLIYFSYDVKMKEKGDIPEGYSVSREKKERFSLILESASTNQTSMYLCASRWTSGGDYNEQFFGPGTRLTVL.

The chain uses TRBV28 and TRBJ2-5; the D gene is possibly TRBD2 (6 bases). With 5 bases removed from V and 1 base from J, the gap between germline ends came to 14 bases. The CDR3 loop spans 15 amino acids. Germline CDR1 and CDR2: MDHEN and SYDVKM. The CDR3: CASSALGGIQETQYF. The CDR3 coding sequence is TGTGCCAGCAGTGCCCTTGGGGGGATCCAAGAGACCCAGTACTTC.

V usage is TRBV7-2 and J usage is TRBJ1-1, with unresolved D. The germline V and J ends were trimmed by 8 bases and 4 bases, with 14 bases remaining between them. The CDR3 is 13 residues long. The V gene's germline CDR1 is SGHTA and CDR2 FQGNSA. The CDR3 reads CASLTPKGTEAFF. In nucleotides, the CDR3 is TGTGCCAGCCTCACCCCGAAGGGCACTGAAGCTTTCTTT.

V gene TRBV12-5 combines with J gene TRBJ1-2; D possibly corresponds to TRBD1 (6 bases). Trimming left V 6 bases short and J 8 bases short, with 16 bases between. The CDR3 totals 13 residues. CDR1 and CDR2 (germline): LGHNT, FRNRAP. The DNA for the CDR3 is TGTGCTAGTGGAAAACAGGGAGGGTACGGCTACACCTTC. Amino acid sequence: CASGKQGGYGYTF.

This clone appeared once. V is TRBV5-1 and J is TRBJ2-5; D is undetermined. The V gene's germline CDR1 is SGHRS and CDR2 YFSETQ. V lost 6 bases and J 8 bases, leaving 20 bases between the germline ends. This CDR3 has 14 residues. The CDR3 nucleotides read TGCGCCAGCACCTTTACCGAGGACCATCCCACCCAGTACTTC. Protein product: CASTFTEDHPTQYF.

The V and J genes are TRBV6-1 and TRBJ2-3; 7 bases line up with TRBD2. The V gene's germline CDR1 is MNHNS and CDR2 SASEGT. The CDR3 loop spans 16 amino acids. The V gene end was trimmed by 2 bases and the J gene end by 6 bases; junction bases not matched to a gene: 11. CDR3 in amino acids: CASSELFGNSGDTQYF. DNA for the CDR3: TGTGCCAGCAGTGAACTTTTTGGGAATAGCGGGGATACGCAGTATTTT.

DNA of the CDR3: TGTGCCGTCAGTTCAGGGGGTGGCTACACCTTC. Translated: CAVSSGGGYTF. The chain couples TRBV30 to TRBJ1-2, with TRBD1 matching 7 bases. Germline loops: CDR1 GTSNPN, CDR2 SVGIG (reference sequence). The CDR3 totals 11 residues. V lost 8 bases, J lost 7 bases, and 7 bases stayed unmatched.

The chain is built from TRBV30 and TRBJ1-5; maybe TRBD1 (6 bases). Trimming took off 2 bases at V and 7 bases at J, with 15 bases between the two ends. Germline CDR1 reads GTSNPN; CDR2 reads SVGIG (reference sequence). The length of the CDR3 is 14 residues. The CDR3 DNA reads as TGTGCCTGGAGTCGATCACAGGGTTGGCAGCCCCAGCATTTT. Protein product: CAWSRSQGWQPQHF.